This T cell receptor (beta chain) stems from a study of T cells in Graves' hyperthyroidism and ophthalmopathy. General study results and limits: Model output signaled ophthalmopathy a median around 5.9 months ahead of onset.

Template material for amplifying TCR beta CDR3 regions consisted of RNA transcripts. Using the HTBI primer set, a first-round RT-PCR was run on the TCR CDR3. TCRdb redid the calling of the multiplex PCR reads with MiXCR, one entry per CDR3 protein. The data hold more than 75,000 distinct CDR3 sequences, with 51% observed a single time. Graves' hyperthyroidism was deemed stable absent ophthalmopathy progression within 18 months. In patients aged 18 to 65, hyperthyroidism was newly diagnosed, with duration under 2 months. The CDR3 contains 14 residues when both ends are counted. This clonotype has a handful of counts. Its matching antigen is unknown. Because the CDR3 is missing its conserved closing phenylalanine or tryptophan, this is likely a read error. No DNA is shown, since the ends of the CDR3 on it are uncertain; the CDR3 is the one TCRdb lists.

Material for sequencing was blood. This clonotype was obtained from a woman aged 40 to 50 with Graves' hyperthyroidism. V gene TRBV12-3 or TRBV12-4 combines with J gene TRBJ2-5; TRBD2, as called in the table, went unchecked against the DNA. The chain's CDR3 is CASSSGAYGYTFGS.